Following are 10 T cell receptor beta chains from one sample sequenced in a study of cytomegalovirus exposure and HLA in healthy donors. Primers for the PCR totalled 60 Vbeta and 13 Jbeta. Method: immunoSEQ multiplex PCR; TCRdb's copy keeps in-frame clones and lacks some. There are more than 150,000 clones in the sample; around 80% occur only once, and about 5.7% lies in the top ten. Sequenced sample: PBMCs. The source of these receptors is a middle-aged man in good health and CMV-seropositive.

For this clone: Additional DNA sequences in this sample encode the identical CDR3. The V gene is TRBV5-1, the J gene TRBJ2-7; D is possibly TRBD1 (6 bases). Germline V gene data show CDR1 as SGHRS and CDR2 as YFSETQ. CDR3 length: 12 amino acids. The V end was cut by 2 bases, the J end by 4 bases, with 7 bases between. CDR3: CASSLQGYEQYF. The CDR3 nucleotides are TGCGCCAGCAGCTTACAGGGATACGAGCAGTACTTC.

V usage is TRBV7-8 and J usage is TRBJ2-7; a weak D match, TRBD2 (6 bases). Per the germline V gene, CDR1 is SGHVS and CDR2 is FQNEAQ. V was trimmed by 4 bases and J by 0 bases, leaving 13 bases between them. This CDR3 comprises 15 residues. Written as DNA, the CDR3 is TGTGCCAGCAGCTATCAGGGACTCGGCTCCTACGAGCAGTACTTC. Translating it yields CASSYQGLGSYEQYF.

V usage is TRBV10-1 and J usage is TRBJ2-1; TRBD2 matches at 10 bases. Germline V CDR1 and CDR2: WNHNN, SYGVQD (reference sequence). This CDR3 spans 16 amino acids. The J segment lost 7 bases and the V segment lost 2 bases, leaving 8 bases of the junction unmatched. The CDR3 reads CASSEISGGAKNEQFF. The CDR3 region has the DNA TGCGCCAGCAGTGAGATAAGCGGGGGGGCCAAAAATGAGCAGTTCTTC.

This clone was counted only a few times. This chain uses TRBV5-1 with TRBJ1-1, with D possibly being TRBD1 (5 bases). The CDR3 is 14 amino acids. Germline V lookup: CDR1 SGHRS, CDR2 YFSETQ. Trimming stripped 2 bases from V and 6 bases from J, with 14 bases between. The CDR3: CASSLGQGGSEAFF. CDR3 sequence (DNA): TGCGCCAGCAGCTTAGGGCAGGGAGGGTCTGAAGCTTTCTTT.

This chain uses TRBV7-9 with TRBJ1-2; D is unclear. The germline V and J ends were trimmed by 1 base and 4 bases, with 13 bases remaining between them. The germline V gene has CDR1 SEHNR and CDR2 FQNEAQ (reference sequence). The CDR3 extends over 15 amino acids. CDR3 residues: CASSLGGELIYGYTF. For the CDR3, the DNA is TGTGCCAGCAGCTTAGGTGGGGAGTTGATCTATGGCTACACCTTC.

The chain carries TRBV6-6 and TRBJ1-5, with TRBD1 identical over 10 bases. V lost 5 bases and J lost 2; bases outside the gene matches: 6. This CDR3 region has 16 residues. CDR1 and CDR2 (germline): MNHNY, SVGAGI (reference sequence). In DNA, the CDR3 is TGTGCCAGCAGTACCGGACAGGGGGGAGGCAATCAGCCCCAGCATTTT. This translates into CASSTGQGGGNQPQHF.

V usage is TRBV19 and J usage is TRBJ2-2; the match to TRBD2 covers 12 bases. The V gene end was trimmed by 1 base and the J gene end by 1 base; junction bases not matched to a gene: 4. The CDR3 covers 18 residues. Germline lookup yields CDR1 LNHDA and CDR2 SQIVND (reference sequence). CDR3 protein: CASSIGLAGAKNTGELFF. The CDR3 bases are TGTGCCAGTAGTATAGGACTAGCGGGGGCCAAGAACACCGGGGAGCTGTTTTTT.

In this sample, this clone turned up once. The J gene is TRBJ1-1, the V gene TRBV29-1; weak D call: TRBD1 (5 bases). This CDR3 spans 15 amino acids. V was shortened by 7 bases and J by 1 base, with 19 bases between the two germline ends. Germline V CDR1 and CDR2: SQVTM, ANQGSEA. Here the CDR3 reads CSGGFSGTENTEAFF. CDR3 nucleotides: TGCAGCGGTGGATTTAGCGGGACGGAGAACACTGAAGCTTTCTTT.

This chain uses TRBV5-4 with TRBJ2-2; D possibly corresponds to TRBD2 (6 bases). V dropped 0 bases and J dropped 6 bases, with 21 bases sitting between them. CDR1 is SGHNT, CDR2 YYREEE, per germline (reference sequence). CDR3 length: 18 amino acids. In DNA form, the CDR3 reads TGTGCCAGCAGCTTGGGAGCTAGCGCTACTGCCGGGGCCGGGGAGCTGTTTTTT. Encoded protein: CASSLGASATAGAGELFF.

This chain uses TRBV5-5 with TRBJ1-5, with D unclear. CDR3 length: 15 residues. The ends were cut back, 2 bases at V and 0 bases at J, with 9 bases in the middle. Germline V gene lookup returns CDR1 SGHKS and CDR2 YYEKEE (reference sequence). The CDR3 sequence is CASSFQAASNQPQHF. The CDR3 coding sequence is TGTGCCAGCAGCTTCCAGGCAGCTAGCAATCAGCCCCAGCATTTT.